Listed here are 7 T cell receptor beta chains from one sample, sequenced in a study of Graves' ophthalmopathy and Graves' hyperthyroidism. For repertoire sequencing, the TCR beta CDR3 regions were amplified from RNA transcripts. HTBI primers were employed in first-round RT-PCR, then a second-round multiplex PCR followed. One entry per CDR3 protein, called by TCRdb with MiXCR from the multiplex PCR reads. The repertoire holds around 1,000,000 distinct CDR3 sequences, with about 36% as singletons. The sequenced sample consisted of peripheral blood or thyroid tissue (not recorded which). All receptors come from an adult man with Graves' hyperthyroidism.

The rearrangement uses TRBV29-1 and TRBJ1-1; 8 bases are shared with TRBD1. V was pared by 6 bases and J by 6 bases, with 9 bases of the junction left unmatched. CDR1 and CDR2 (germline): SQVTM, ANQGSEA. The CDR3 length is 13 residues. As DNA, the CDR3 is TGCAGCGTCGCAGGCAGGGGGCCGGCTGAAGCTTTCTTT. Amino acid sequence: CSVAGRGPAEAFF.

This clonotype was seen a few times. One junction end disagrees with the germline gene, perhaps due to a read error. The rearrangement links TRBV7-9 to TRBJ2-2; 12 nucleotides line up with TRBD2. Germline CDR1 is SEHNR and CDR2 is FQNEAQ (reference sequence). This CDR3 is 17 amino acids long. This CDR3 is CASSQRLAGANTRELFF. CDR3 DNA: TGTGCCAGCAGCCAACGACTAGCGGGAGCGAACACCAGGGAGCTGTTTTTT.

This clonotype came up many times. The chain has TRBV10-3 and TRBJ1-4, with D possibly being TRBD1 (5 bases). This CDR3 has 13 residues. Germline CDR1 and CDR2: ENHRY and SYGVKD. V lost 3 bases, J lost 8 bases, and 10 bases lay in between. CDR3 DNA: TGTGCCATCAGTGATGGGGCGGCAGAAAAACTGTTTTTT. Residues: CAISDGAAEKLFF.

This clonotype has only a few counts. The chain joins TRBV30 to TRBJ1-6; D not certain. CDR1 GTSNPN and CDR2 SVGIG come from the germline V gene (reference sequence). CDR3 length: 14 residues. The V end lost 4 bases, the J end lost 3 bases, and 10 bases lay between the germline ends. The CDR3 spells CAWTLWDYNSPLHF. In DNA, the CDR3 is TGTGCCTGGACCTTGTGGGACTATAATTCACCCCTCCACTTT. The variable domain in full, completed from reference TRBV30 and TRBJ1-6, reads SQTIHQWPATLVQPVGSPLSLECTVEGTSNPNLYWYRQAAGRGLQLLFYSVGIGQISSEVPQNLSASRPQDRQFILSSKKLLLSDSGFYLCAWTLWDYNSPLHFGNGTRLTVT.

The CDR3 spells CASSLLQGGETQYF. The CDR3, as DNA: TGTGCCAGCAGTTTATTACAGGGGGGGGAGACCCAGTACTTC. V and J are TRBV6-5 and TRBJ2-5; maybe TRBD1 (8 bases). Germline V CDR1 and CDR2: MNHEY, SVGAGI. Between the trimmed V and J ends, which lost 4 bases and 5 bases, there was a span of 14 bases. CDR3 size: 14 residues.

As concerns this clonotype: This clone may be a read error of a much larger clone one base away. The chain is built from TRBV7-9 and TRBJ2-5, with 9 bases lining up with TRBD2. V was clipped by 4 bases and J by 8 bases; unmatched bases: 14. Germline V gene lookup returns CDR1 SEHNR and CDR2 FQNEAQ (reference sequence). This CDR3 is 16 amino acids long. The CDR3 DNA reads as TGTGCCAGCAGCTGGCATAGCGGGGGAGGCCCAAATACCCAGTACTTC. This sequence encodes CASSWHSGGGPNTQYF. Using reference TRBV7-9 and TRBJ2-5 for the parts outside the CDR3, the full variable domain is DTGVSQNPRHKITKRGQNVTFRCDPISEHNRLYWYRQTLGQGPEFLTYFQNEAQLEKSRLLSDRFSAERPKGSFSTLEIQRTEQGDSAMYLCASSWHSGGGPNTQYFGPGTRLLVL.

There are a few counts of this clonotype. The chain links TRBV2 to TRBJ1-1; D uncertain. This CDR3 contains 12 residues. V lost 3 bases and J lost 6, with 8 bases in between. CDR1 is SNHLY and CDR2 is FYNNEI in the germline V gene. The CDR3 region is CASSDRTAEAFF. As DNA, the CDR3 is TGTGCCAGCAGTGACAGGACCGCTGAAGCTTTCTTT. Looking up the rest from reference TRBV2 and TRBJ1-1 gives the full variable domain: EPEVTQTPSHQVTQMGQEVILRCVPISNHLYFYWYRQILGQKVEFLVSFYNNEISEKSEIFDDQFSVERPDGSNFTLKIRSTKLEDSAMYFCASSDRTAEAFFGQGTRLTVV.